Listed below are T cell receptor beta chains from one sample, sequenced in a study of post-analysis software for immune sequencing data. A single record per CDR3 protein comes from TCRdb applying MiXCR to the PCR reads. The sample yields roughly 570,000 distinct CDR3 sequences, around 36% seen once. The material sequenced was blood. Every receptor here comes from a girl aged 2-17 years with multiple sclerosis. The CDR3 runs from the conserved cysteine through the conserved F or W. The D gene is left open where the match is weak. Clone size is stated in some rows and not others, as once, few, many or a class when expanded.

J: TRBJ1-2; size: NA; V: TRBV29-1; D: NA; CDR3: CSVQGGKANYGYTF; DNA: TGCAGCGTTCAAGGGGGAAAAGCTAACTATGGCTACACCTTC
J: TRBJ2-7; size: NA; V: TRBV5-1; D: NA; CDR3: CASSWDSQTRYF; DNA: TGCGCCAGCAGCTGGGACTCTCAGACCCGGTACTTC
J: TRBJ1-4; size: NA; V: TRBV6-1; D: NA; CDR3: CASTEGPADNEKLFF; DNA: TGTGCCAGCACCGAGGGACCGGCGGATAATGAAAAACTGTTTTTT
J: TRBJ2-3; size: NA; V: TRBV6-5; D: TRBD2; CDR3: CASSSSSGGASDTQYF; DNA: TGTGCCAGCAGTTCCTCTAGCGGGGGGGCCTCGGATACGCAGTATTTT
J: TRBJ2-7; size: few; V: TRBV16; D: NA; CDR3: CASSQSSTSYEQYF; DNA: TGTGCCAGCAGCCAATCGTCGACTTCCTACGAGCAGTACTTC
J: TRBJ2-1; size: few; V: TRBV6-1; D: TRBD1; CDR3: CASTGVWYKEQFF; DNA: TGTGCCAGTACAGGGGTATGGTACAAAGAGCAGTTCTTC
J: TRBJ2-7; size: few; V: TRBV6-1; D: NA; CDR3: CASSEATGPYEQYF; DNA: TGTGCCAGCAGTGAAGCGACAGGCCCCTACGAGCAGTACTTC
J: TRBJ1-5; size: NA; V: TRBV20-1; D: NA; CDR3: CSARGSSYQPQHF; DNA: TGCAGTGCTAGAGGGTCATCTTATCAGCCCCAGCATTTT
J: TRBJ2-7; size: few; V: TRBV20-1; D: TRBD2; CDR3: CSAWGGSSYEQYF; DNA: TGCAGTGCTTGGGGAGGGAGCTCCTACGAGCAGTACTTC
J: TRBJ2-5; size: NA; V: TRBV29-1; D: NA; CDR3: CSVVAGLETQYF; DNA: TGCAGCGTTGTGGCAGGGTTAGAGACCCAGTACTTC
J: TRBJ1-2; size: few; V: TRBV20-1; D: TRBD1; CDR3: CSARVPGGAGGYTF; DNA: TGCAGTGCTAGAGTTCCAGGGGGCGCGGGGGGCTACACCTTC
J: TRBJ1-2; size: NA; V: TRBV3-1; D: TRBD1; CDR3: CASSQVPTGEAGYTF; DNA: TGTGCCAGCAGCCAAGTCCCGACAGGGGAGGCTGGCTACACCTTC
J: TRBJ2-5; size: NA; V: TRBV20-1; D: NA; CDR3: CSARDLVGALVGETQYF; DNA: TGCAGTGCTAGAGATCTGGTGGGGGCCCTGGTGGGAGAGACCCAGTACTTC
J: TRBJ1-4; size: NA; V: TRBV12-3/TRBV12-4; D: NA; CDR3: CASSFGGREKLFF; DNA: TGTGCCAGCAGTTTCGGTGGAAGGGAAAAACTGTTTTTT
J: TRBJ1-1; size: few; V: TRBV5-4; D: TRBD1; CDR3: CASSTGGTGDKSGTEAFF; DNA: TGTGCCAGCAGCACAGGAGGGACAGGGGATAAGTCGGGCACTGAAGCTTTCTTT
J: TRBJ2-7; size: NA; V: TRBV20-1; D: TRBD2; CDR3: CSARHGLAVYEQYF; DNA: TGCAGTGCTAGACACGGACTAGCGGTTTACGAGCAGTACTTC
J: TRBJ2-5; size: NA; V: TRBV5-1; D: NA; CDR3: CASSSPPWGLQETQYF; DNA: TGCGCCAGCAGCTCCCCCCCGTGGGGGCTTCAAGAGACCCAGTACTTC
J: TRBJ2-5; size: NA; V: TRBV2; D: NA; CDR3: CASSERWHQETQYF; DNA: TGTGCCAGCAGTGAAAGGTGGCACCAAGAGACCCAGTACTTC
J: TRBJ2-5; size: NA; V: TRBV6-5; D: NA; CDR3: CASSKEGEETQYF; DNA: TGTGCCAGCAGCAAGGAGGGGGAAGAGACCCAGTACTTC
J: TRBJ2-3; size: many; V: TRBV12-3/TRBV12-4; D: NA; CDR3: CASSLLDTQYF; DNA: TGTGCCAGCAGTCTTTTAGATACGCAGTATTTT
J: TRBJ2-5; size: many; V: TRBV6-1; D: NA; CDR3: CASTQGWHQETQYF; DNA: TGTGCCAGCACCCAGGGGTGGCACCAAGAGACCCAGTACTTC
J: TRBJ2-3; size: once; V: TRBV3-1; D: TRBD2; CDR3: CASSPSRGGALDTQYF; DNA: TGTGCCAGCAGCCCTTCTCGCGGGGGGGCCCTGGATACGCAGTATTTT
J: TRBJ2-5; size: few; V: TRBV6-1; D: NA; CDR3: CASAGGLEETQYF; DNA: TGTGCCAGCGCAGGGGGACTCGAAGAGACCCAGTACTTC
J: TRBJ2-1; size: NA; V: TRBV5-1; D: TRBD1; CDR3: CASSFTPGGAWENEQFF; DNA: TGCGCCAGCAGCTTTACGCCAGGGGGCGCCTGGGAGAATGAGCAGTTCTTC
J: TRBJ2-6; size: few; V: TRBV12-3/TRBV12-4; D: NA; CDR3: CASSPGFVPTF; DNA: TGTGCCAGCAGTCCTGGCTTCGTCCCGACTTTC
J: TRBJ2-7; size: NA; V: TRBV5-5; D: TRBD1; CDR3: CASSPGQGGEQYF; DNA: TGCGCCAGCAGCCCGGGACAGGGTGGCGAGCAGTACTTC
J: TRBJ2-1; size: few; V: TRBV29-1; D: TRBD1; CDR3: CSVAQGSSYNEQFF; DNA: TGCAGCGTCGCACAGGGGAGCTCCTACAATGAGCAGTTCTTC
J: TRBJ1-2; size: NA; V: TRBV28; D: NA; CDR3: CASSFFSPRYYGYTF; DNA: TGTGCCAGCAGTTTCTTTAGCCCCAGGTACTATGGCTACACCTTC